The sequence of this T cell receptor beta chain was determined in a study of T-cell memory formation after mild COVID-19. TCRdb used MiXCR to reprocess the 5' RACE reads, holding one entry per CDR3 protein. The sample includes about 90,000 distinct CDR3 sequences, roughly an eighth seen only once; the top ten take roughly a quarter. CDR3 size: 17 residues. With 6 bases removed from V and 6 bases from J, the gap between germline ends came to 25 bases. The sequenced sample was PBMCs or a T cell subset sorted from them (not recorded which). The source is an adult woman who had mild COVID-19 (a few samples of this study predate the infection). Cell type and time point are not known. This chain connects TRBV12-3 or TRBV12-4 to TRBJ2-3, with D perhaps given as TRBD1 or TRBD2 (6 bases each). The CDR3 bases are TGTGCCAGCAGCTCCTTTGGACAGATGACTAGTCCTGATACGCAGTATTTT. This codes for CASSSFGQMTSPDTQYF.